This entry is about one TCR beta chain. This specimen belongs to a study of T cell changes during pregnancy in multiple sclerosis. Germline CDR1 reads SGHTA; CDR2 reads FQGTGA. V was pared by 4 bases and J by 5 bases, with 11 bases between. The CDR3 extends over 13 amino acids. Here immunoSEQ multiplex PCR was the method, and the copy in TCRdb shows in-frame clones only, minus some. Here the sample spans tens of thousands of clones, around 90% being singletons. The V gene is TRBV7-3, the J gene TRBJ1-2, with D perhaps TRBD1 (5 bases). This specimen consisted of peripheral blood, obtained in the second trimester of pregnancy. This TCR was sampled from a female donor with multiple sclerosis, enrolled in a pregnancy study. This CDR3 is CASSSDSRYGYTF. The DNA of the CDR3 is TGTGCCAGCAGCTCCGACAGTCGATATGGCTACACCTTC.